This T cell receptor (beta chain) was captured in a study of control samples from healthy donors and cancer patients. The assay was immunoSEQ multiplex PCR, and TCRdb's table has in-frame clones only and misses some. The repertoire holds 100,000 to 150,000 clones, with 80% to 95% as singletons. The V end lost 0 bases, the J end lost 7 bases, and 8 bases lay between the germline ends. CDR3 length: 13 residues. Germline V gene data show CDR1 as LGHNA and CDR2 as YSLEER. The chain has TRBV4-3 and TRBJ2-3, with D possibly matching TRBD1 (6 bases). Sequenced sample: PBMCs. The origin of this receptor is an older man with head and neck cancer. DNA for the CDR3: TGCGCCAGCAGCCAAGAGAGGGGGAATACGCAGTATTTT. It yields the protein CASSQERGNTQYF.